The text below deals with one T cell receptor beta chain. Antigen specificity is unknown. RNA was isolated and reverse transcribed to cDNA, the sequencing template. Clones were read by immunoSEQ multiplex PCR, and TCRdb kept only the in-frame ones, dropping some. The table shows 150,000 to 200,000 clones, with about 61% occurring only once. The germline V and J ends were trimmed by 3 bases and 2 bases, with 17 bases remaining between them. The germline gives CDR1 MNHEY, CDR2 SMNVEV (reference sequence). This CDR3 is 16 amino acids long. This sample's treatment: oral pan-JAK inhibitor, 5-10 mg twice daily. Both peripheral blood and punch biopsies of lesional scalp skin were obtained from patients who had alopecia areata. The entry originates in a study of CD8+ T cells in alopecia areata. Study observations and caveats: Affected lesional scalp, above all in alopecia totalis/universalis, was more clonal than normal scalp. There were many expanded lesional clones persisting in scalp and blood during tofacitinib. TCR sharing across patients was less clear than in mice, possibly HLA-related.

The starting material was CD4+ T cells sorted from blood, obtained at approximately week 56, from a patient treated with tofacitinib. The sequence derives from a human donor with alopecia areata. V usage is TRBV27 and J usage is TRBJ2-7; D gene uncertain. Here the CDR3 reads CASSFLDNTIPYEQYF. The CDR3, as DNA: TGTGCCAGCAGTTTCCTCGACAACACCATCCCCTACGAGCAGTACTTC.